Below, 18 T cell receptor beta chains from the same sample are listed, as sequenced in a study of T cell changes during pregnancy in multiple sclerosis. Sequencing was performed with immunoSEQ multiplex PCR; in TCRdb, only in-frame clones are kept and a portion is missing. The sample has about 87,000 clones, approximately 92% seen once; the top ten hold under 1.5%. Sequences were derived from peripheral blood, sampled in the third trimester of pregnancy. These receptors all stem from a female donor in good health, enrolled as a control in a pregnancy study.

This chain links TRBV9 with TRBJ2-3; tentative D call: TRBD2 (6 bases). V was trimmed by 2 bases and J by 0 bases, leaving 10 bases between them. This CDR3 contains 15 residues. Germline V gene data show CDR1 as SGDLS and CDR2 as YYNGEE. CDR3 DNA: TGTGCCAGCAGCGTGAGCGGGTTGAGCACAGATACGCAGTATTTT. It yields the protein CASSVSGLSTDTQYF.

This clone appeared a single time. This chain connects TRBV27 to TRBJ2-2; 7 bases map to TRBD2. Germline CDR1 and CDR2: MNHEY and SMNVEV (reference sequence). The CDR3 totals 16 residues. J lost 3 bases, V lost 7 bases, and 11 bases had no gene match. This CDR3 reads CASNPGGLFYTGELFF. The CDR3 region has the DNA TGTGCCAGCAACCCGGGGGGACTATTTTACACCGGGGAGCTGTTTTTT.

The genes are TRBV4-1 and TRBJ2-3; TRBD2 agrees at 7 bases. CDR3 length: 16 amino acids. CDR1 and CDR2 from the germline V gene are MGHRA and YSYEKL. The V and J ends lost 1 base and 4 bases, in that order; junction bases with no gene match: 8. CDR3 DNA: TGCGCCAGCAGCCAAGTTGGGGAAGCGGGACCAGATACGCAGTATTTT. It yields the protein CASSQVGEAGPDTQYF.

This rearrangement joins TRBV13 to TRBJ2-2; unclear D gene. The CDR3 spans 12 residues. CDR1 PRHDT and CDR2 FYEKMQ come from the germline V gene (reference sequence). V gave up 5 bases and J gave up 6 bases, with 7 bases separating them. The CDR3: CASSRRAGELFF. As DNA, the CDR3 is TGTGCCAGCAGCCGCCGCGCCGGGGAGCTGTTTTTT.

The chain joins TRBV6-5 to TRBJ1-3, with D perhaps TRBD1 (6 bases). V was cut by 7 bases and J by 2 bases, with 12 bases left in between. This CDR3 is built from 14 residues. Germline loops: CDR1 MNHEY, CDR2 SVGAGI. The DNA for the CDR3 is TGTGCCAGCAACCGAGGGGGGGCTGGAAACACCATATATTTT. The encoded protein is CASNRGGAGNTIYF.

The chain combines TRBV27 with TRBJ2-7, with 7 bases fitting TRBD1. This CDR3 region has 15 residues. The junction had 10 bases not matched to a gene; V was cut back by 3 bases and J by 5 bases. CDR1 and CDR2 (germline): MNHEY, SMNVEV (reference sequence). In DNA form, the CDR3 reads TGTGCCAGCAGTTTCCCCAAGACAGGGAGACACGAGCAGTACTTC. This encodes CASSFPKTGRHEQYF.

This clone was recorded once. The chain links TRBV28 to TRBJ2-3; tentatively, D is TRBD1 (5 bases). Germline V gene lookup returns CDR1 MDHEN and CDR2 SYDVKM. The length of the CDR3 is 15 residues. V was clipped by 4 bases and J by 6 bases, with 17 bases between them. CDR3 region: CASSSTGAKADTQYF. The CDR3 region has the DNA TGTGCCAGCAGTTCCACTGGGGCTAAGGCCGATACGCAGTATTTT.

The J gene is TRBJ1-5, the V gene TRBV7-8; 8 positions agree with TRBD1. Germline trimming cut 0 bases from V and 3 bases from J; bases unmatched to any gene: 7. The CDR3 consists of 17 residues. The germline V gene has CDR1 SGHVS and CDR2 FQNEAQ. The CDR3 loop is CASSLAGQGAVNQPQHF. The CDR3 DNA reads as TGTGCCAGCAGCTTAGCCGGTCAGGGGGCTGTCAATCAGCCCCAGCATTTT. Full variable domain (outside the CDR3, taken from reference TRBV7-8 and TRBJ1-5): GAGVSQSPRYKVAKRGQDVALRCDPISGHVSLFWYQQALGQGPEFLTYFQNEAQLDKSGLPSDRFFAERPEGSVSTLKIQRTQQEDSAVYLCASSLAGQGAVNQPQHFGDGTRLSIL.

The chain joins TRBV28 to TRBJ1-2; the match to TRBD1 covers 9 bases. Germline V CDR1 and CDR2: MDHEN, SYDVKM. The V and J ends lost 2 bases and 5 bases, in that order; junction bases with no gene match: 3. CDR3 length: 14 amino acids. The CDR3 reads CASSLLQGAYGYTF. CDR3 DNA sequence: TGTGCCAGCAGTTTACTACAGGGGGCGTATGGCTACACCTTC.

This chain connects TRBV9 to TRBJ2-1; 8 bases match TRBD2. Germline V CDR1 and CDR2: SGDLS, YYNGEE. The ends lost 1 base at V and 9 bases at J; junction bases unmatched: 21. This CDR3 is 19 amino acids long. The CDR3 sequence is CASSVRALGGKRERGEQFF. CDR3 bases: TGTGCCAGCAGCGTAAGGGCTTTAGGAGGGAAGCGGGAGCGAGGTGAGCAGTTCTTC.

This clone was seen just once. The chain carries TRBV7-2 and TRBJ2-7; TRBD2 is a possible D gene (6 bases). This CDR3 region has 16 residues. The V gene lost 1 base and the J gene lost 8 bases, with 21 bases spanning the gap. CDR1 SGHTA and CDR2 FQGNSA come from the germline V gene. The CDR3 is CASSLDTTAGVFKQYF. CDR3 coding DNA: TGTGCCAGCAGCTTAGACACTACAGCGGGTGTCTTCAAGCAGTACTTC.

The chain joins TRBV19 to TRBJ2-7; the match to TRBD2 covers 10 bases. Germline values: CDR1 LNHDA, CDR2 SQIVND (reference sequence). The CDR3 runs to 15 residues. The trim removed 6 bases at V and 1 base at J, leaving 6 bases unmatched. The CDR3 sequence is CASSLKREGSYEQYF. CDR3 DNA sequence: TGTGCCAGTAGCCTCAAGCGGGAGGGTTCCTACGAGCAGTACTTC.

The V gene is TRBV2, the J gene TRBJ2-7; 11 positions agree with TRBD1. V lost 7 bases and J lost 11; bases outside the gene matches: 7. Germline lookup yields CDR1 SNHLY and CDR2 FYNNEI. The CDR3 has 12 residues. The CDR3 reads CASIRLGQGEYF. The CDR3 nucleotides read TGTGCCAGCATAAGACTGGGACAGGGGGAGTACTTC.

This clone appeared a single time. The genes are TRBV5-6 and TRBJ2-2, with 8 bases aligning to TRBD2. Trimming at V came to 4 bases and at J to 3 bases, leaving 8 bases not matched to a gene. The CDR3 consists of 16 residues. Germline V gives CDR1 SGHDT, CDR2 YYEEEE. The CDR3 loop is CASSTSGSRHTGELFF. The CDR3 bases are TGTGCCAGCAGCACAAGCGGGAGCCGGCACACCGGGGAGCTGTTTTTT.

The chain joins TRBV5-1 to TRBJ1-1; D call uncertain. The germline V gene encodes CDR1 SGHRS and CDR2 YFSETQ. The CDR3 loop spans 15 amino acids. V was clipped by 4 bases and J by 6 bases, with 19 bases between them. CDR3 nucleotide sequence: TGCGCCAGCAGCAGCGGGGTAGCCAAGGTCGCTGAAGCTTTCTTT. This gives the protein CASSSGVAKVAEAFF.

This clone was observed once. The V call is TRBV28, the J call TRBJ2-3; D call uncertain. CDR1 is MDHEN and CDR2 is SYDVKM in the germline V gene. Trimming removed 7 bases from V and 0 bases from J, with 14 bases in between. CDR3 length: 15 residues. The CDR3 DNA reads TGTGCCAGCACCCTTATCTCGACTAGCACAGATACGCAGTATTTT. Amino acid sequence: CASTLISTSTDTQYF.

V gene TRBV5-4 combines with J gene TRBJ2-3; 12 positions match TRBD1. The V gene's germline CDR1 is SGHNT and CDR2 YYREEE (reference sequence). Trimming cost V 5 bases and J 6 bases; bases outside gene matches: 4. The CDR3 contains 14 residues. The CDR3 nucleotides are TGTGCCAGCAGAGGGACAGGGGGCGCCGATACGCAGTATTTT. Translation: CASRGTGGADTQYF.

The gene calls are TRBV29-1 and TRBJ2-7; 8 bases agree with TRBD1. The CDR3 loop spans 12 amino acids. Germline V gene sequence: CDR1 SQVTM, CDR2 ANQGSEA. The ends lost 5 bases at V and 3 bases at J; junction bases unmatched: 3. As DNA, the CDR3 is TGCAGCGTTTTCGGACAGGGCTACGAGCAGTACTTC. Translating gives CSVFGQGYEQYF.